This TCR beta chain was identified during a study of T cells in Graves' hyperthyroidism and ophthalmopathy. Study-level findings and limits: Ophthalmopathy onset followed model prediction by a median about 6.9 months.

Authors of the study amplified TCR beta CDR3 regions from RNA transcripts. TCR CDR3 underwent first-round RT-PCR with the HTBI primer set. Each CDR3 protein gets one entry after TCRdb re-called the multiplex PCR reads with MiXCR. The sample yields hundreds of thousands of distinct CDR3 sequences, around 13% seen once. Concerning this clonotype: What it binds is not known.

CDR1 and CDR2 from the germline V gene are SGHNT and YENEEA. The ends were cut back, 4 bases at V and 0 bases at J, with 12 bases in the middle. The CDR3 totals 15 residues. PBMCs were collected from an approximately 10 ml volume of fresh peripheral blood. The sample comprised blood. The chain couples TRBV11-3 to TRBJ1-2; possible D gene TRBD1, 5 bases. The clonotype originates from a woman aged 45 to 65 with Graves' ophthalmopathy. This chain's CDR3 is CASSSSGGANYGYTF. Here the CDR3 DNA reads TGTGCCAGCAGCTCCAGCGGGGGAGCTAACTATGGCTACACCTTC.